Presented here are 5 T cell receptor beta chains from one specimen sequenced in a study of T cells in Graves' hyperthyroidism and ophthalmopathy. RNA transcripts served as the template for amplifying TCR beta CDR3 regions. TCR CDR3 regions were first amplified by RT-PCR with HTBI primers. TCRdb reprocessed the multiplex PCR reads with MiXCR, giving one entry per CDR3 protein. The sample has about 400,000 distinct CDR3 sequences; 15% to 18% are singletons. Sequenced: blood. The receptors here all came from a young woman with Graves' hyperthyroidism that later progressed to Graves' ophthalmopathy.

This chain connects TRBV9 to TRBJ2-7; 10 bases agree with TRBD2. The J call is doubtful: the DNA matches TRBJ2-1 better. The germline gives CDR1 SGDLS, CDR2 YYNGEE. CDR3 length: 15 residues. CDR3 sequence: CASSVGTSGPYEQFF. In DNA form, the CDR3 reads TGTGCCAGCAGCGTAGGGACTAGCGGCCCCTACGAGCAGTTCTTC.

This clonotype was picked up a small number of times. This chain connects TRBV7-6 to TRBJ2-7; D gene ambiguous. The CDR3 totals 14 residues. Germline assignment: CDR1 SGHVS and CDR2 FNYEAQ. V was pared by 5 bases and J by 5 bases, with 16 bases between. The CDR3 DNA is TGTGCCAGCAGCCGAGGACGGAGTCCTGACGAGCAGTACTTC. This sequence encodes CASSRGRSPDEQYF.

Many counts were recorded for this clonotype. The genes are TRBV10-3 and TRBJ2-1; D gene uncertain. In germline, CDR1 is ENHRY, CDR2 SYGVKD. V lost 2 bases and J lost 7, with 9 bases in between. This CDR3 is 13 amino acids long. CDR3 sequence: CAISEGPPNEQFF. The CDR3 region has the DNA TGTGCCATCAGTGAGGGGCCACCGAATGAGCAGTTCTTC.

This chain connects TRBV2 to TRBJ2-1; 9 bases match TRBD2. The CDR3 has 13 amino acids. The V and J ends lost 7 bases and 6 bases, in that order; junction bases with no gene match: 4. Germline V gene sequence: CDR1 SNHLY, CDR2 FYNNEI. The CDR3 region has the DNA TGTGCCAGCAACGGCGGGAGGGCCAATGAGCAGTTCTTC. Protein product: CASNGGRANEQFF.

This clonotype was seen repeatedly, ten times or more. The J gene is TRBJ2-5, the V gene TRBV28, with 9 nucleotides matching TRBD2. This CDR3 comprises 17 residues. Germline trimming cut 3 bases from V and 0 bases from J; bases unmatched to any gene: 8. Germline V gene lookup returns CDR1 MDHEN and CDR2 SYDVKM. This CDR3 reads CASSFLGGRDNQETQYF. CDR3 DNA: TGTGCCAGCAGTTTTTTGGGCGGGAGGGATAACCAAGAGACCCAGTACTTC.